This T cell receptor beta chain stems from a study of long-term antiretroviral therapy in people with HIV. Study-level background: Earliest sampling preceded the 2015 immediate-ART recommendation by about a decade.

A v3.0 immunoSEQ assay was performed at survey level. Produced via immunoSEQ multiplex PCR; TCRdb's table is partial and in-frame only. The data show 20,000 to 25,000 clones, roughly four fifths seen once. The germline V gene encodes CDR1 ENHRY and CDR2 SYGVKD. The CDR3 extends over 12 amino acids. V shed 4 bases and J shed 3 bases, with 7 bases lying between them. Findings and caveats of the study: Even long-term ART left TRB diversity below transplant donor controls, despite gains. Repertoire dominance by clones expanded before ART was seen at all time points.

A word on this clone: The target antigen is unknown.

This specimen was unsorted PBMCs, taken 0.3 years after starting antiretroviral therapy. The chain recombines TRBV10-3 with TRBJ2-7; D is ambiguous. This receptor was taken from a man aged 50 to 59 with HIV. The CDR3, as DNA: TGTGCCATCAGTGGCCCCCGCTACGAGCAGTACTTC. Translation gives CAISGPRYEQYF.